These 3 T cell receptor beta chains share one sample of origin, sequenced in a study of identical twins. TCRdb fed the 5' RACE reads into MiXCR, producing one record per CDR3 protein. The sample yields 300,000 or so distinct CDR3 sequences, roughly 9% seen once. These same records also appear under a second study, on yellow fever vaccine responses in identical twins.

The sequencing sample was made of CD8+ T cells sorted from blood. These receptors all come from a woman under 30 in good health.

At least ten counts were recorded for this clonotype. This sequence joins TRBV6-2 or TRBV6-3 and TRBJ2-1; 8 nucleotides line up with TRBD2. V gave up 2 bases and J gave up 7 bases; unmatched junction bases: 16. CDR3 size: 18 residues. Germline assignment: CDR1 MNHEY and CDR2 SVGEGT. This CDR3 reads CASSYPPGGRETINEQFF. The CDR3 nucleotides are TGTGCCAGCAGTTACCCTCCGGGGGGGCGGGAGACGATAAATGAGCAGTTCTTC.

The genes are TRBV9 and TRBJ2-2; D is uncertain. This CDR3 has 17 residues. Germline assignment: CDR1 SGDLS and CDR2 YYNGEE. Deletions cut 1 base from V and 2 bases from J, with 15 bases between. The CDR3 coding sequence is TGTGCCAGCAGCGTACCCTCCTGGGTCTCTAACACCGGGGAGCTGTTTTTT. Its translation: CASSVPSWVSNTGELFF. Together with reference TRBV9 and TRBJ2-2, the CDR3 gives the full variable domain: DSGVTQTPKHLITATGQRVTLRCSPRSGDLSVYWYQQSLDQGLQFLIQYYNGEERAKGNILERFSAQQFPDLHSELNLSSLELGDSALYFCASSVPSWVSNTGELFFGEGSRLTVL.

The rearrangement links TRBV7-3 to TRBJ2-5, with D tentatively TRBD2 (6 bases). V was shortened by 6 bases and J by 3 bases, with 11 bases between the two germline ends. This CDR3 comprises 13 residues. Germline V gives CDR1 SGHTA, CDR2 FQGTGA. Here the CDR3 DNA reads TGTGCCAGCAGGCCCGGGGGAGAAGAGACCCAGTACTTC. Its translation is CASRPGGEETQYF.